This entry lists 14 T cell receptor beta chains sequenced from one sample in a study of T cells in women clearing cervical HPV infection. The data were produced by immunoSEQ multiplex PCR, yet TCRdb's version contains in-frame clones alone and is incomplete. This sample's clone table lists approximately 44,000 clones. The sample comprised blood buffy coat. The receptors come from a woman between 18 and 70 years old with a cervical HPV16 infection that either progressed to CIN3+ or cleared (not recorded which).

In regard to this clone: The read is 3 residues too short to cover the CDR3 end, so that end is filled in from the germline J gene. The V call is TRBV30, the J call TRBJ2-7, with D perhaps TRBD2 (6 bases). Trimming pared 1 base from V and 2 bases from J, leaving 15 bases between. The CDR3 has 15 residues. Germline V gene data show CDR1 as GTSNPN and CDR2 as SVGIG (reference sequence). Partial CDR3 DNA: TGTGCCTGGAGTGATTTGGGGGGTCCAACCTACGAG. Its translation: CAWSDLGGPTYE. From start to end, the CDR3 is CAWSDLGGPTYEQYF.

Worth noting for this clone: The read gets to within 3 residues of the CDR3 end, and the germline J gene fills in the rest. The V call is TRBV7-2, the J call TRBJ2-2; D possibly corresponds to TRBD1 (6 bases). The germline V gene encodes CDR1 SGHTA and CDR2 FQGNSA. The ends were cut back, 6 bases at V and 4 bases at J, with 9 bases in the middle. The CDR3 runs 13 residues. This chain's CDR3 is CASRQGPTGELFF. Partial CDR3 DNA: TGTGCCAGCAGGCAGGGGCCCACCGGGGAG.

Details on this clone: The read ends 3 residues shy of where the CDR3 ends; the end is completed using the germline J gene. The V gene is TRBV18, the J gene TRBJ1-2; 8 nucleotides agree with TRBD1. The CDR3 is made up of 16 amino acids. J was trimmed by 1 base and V by 4 bases; bases with no gene match: 8. CDR1 and CDR2 (germline): KGHSH, LQKENI. The CDR3 DNA, read in part, is TGTGCCAGCTCACGTTACGACAGGGGCGTTAACTATGGC. Its protein product is CASSRYDRGVNYG. The CDR3 as a whole reads CASSRYDRGVNYGYTF. The full variable domain, completed using reference TRBV18 and TRBJ1-2, is NAGVMQNPRHLVRRRGQEARLRCSPMKGHSHVYWYRQLPEEGLKFMVYLQKENIIDESGMPKERFSAEFPKEGPSILRIQQVVRGDSAAYFCASSRYDRGVNYGYTFGSGTRLTVV.

As for this clone: The observed sequence ends 3 residues before the CDR3 terminus, with the missing tail filled in from the germline J gene. The chain recombines TRBV29-1 with TRBJ1-2; D remains unclear. The CDR3 runs 12 residues. In germline, CDR1 is SQVTM, CDR2 ANQGSEA. The CDR3: CSVEDPVRVYTF. The covered CDR3 bases are TGCAGCGTTGAAGATCCGGTGAGAGTC.

Notes on this clone: Read coverage stops 3 residues before the CDR3 terminus; the germline J gene supplies the remainder. The chain has TRBV5-1 and TRBJ1-1, with D possibly being TRBD1 (5 bases). Germline V CDR1 and CDR2: SGHRS, YFSETQ. This CDR3 has 14 residues. The V end was cut by 0 bases, the J end by 6 bases, with 12 bases between. CDR3 DNA, as far as it was read: TGCGCCAGCAGCTTGGCCGGCCAGGGCGCTGAA. It translates to CASSLAGQGAE. The CDR3 as a whole reads CASSLAGQGAEAFF.

With respect to this clone: The read falls 3 residues short of the CDR3 end, and the missing part is taken from the germline J gene. The chain has TRBV7-8 and TRBJ2-2; TRBD1 agrees at 7 bases. Trimming took 6 bases from V and 4 from J; bases not matched to a gene: 8. The germline V gene encodes CDR1 SGHVS and CDR2 FQNEAQ. There are 15 residues in the CDR3. Incomplete CDR3 DNA: TGTGCCAGCAGACCAGACAGGGTCGGCACCGGGGAG. Its protein is CASRPDRVGTGE. The whole CDR3 reads CASRPDRVGTGELFF. Full variable domain (missing parts from reference TRBV7-8 and TRBJ2-2): GAGVSQSPRYKVAKRGQDVALRCDPISGHVSLFWYQQALGQGPEFLTYFQNEAQLDKSGLPSDRFFAERPEGSVSTLKIQRTQQEDSAVYLCASRPDRVGTGELFFGEGSRLTVL.

This CDR3 is CSARAPASVNYEQYF. The CDR3 DNA, read in part, is TGCAGTGCTAGAGCTCCGGCTAGCGTGAATTACGAG. The chain has TRBV20-1 and TRBJ2-7; possibly TRBD2 for D (6 bases). Sequencing ends 3 residues short of the CDR3 end; the germline J gene provides the rest. This CDR3 spans 15 amino acids. V lost 1 base and J lost 4, with 17 bases in between. Per the germline V gene, CDR1 is DFQATT and CDR2 is SNEGSKA (reference sequence).

With regard to this clone: Read sequence stops 3 residues before the CDR3 end, and the germline J gene provides the missing end. The chain carries TRBV19 and TRBJ2-7; TRBD2 agrees at 10 bases. V lost 4 bases and J lost 4; bases outside the gene matches: 7. This CDR3 region has 15 residues. Per germline, CDR1 LNHDA and CDR2 SQIVND (reference sequence). The CDR3 here is CASSTSSGSPYEQYF. The CDR3 bases that were read are TGTGCCAGTAGTACCTCTAGCGGGAGTCCTTACGAG.

Notes on this clone: The read stops 3 residues short of the end of the CDR3; the missing end is completed from the germline J gene. The genes are TRBV19 and TRBJ2-5, with TRBD1 matching over 10 bases. The CDR3 extends over 14 amino acids. Germline V CDR1 and CDR2: LNHDA, SQIVND (reference sequence). The CDR3 loop reads CASTPGQGSGTQYF. Incomplete CDR3 DNA: TGTGCCAGTACCCCGGGACAGGGGTCGGGAACC.

About this clone: Coverage ceases 3 residues before the CDR3 finishes, and the germline J gene fills in the end. The chain joins TRBV10-3 to TRBJ1-1, with 9 bases fitting TRBD1. Unmatched junction bases numbered 4, after V lost 4 bases and J lost 1 base. Germline V gives CDR1 ENHRY, CDR2 SYGVKD. The CDR3 is made up of 15 amino acids. The CDR3: CAISADRGWNTEAFF. CDR3 DNA, as far as it was read: TGTGCCATCAGTGCGGACAGGGGTTGGAACACTGAA.

Regarding this clone: The CDR3 end falls 3 residues outside the read, so it is completed with the germline J gene. The same CDR3 can be traced to other DNA sequences in this sample. V and J are TRBV6-1 and TRBJ1-2, with 8 bases identical to TRBD1. Losses at the gene ends were 0 bases for V and 3 bases for J; bases not matched to a gene: 0. This CDR3 spans 14 amino acids. Germline V gives CDR1 MNHNS, CDR2 SASEGT. CDR3 DNA, as far as it was read: TGTGCCAGCAGTGAAGCACAGGGGGACTATGGC. Translated: CASSEAQGDYG. The full CDR3 sequence reads CASSEAQGDYGYTF.

Worth noting for this clone: The read terminates 3 residues before the CDR3 end, so the remaining end is supplied by the germline J gene. The chain couples TRBV20-1 to TRBJ2-5; 7 positions agree with TRBD2. V lost 3 bases and J lost 3; bases outside the gene matches: 10. The CDR3 length is 15 residues. Germline lookup yields CDR1 DFQATT and CDR2 SNEGSKA (reference sequence). CDR3 sequence: CSARPVREGEETQYF. The part of the CDR3 DNA that was read is TGCAGTGCTAGGCCCGTCAGGGAGGGAGAAGAGACC.

Worth noting for this clone: The observed sequence ends 3 residues before the CDR3 terminus, with the missing tail filled in from the germline J gene. The genes are TRBV7-3 and TRBJ1-1, with D perhaps matching TRBD1 (5 bases). Trimming stripped 1 base from V and 1 base from J, with 7 bases between. This CDR3 has 14 residues. CDR1 is SGHTA and CDR2 is FQGTGA in the germline V gene. The chain's CDR3 is CASSLSRGNTEAFF. The covered CDR3 bases are TGTGCCAGCAGCTTAAGTAGGGGGAACACTGAA.

Of note for this clone: The read falls 3 residues short of the CDR3 end, and the missing part is taken from the germline J gene. The V gene is TRBV6-1, the J gene TRBJ1-2; D call uncertain. This CDR3 spans 15 amino acids. CDR1 is MNHNS and CDR2 is SASEGT in the germline V gene. CDR3 in amino acids: CASSVLAGEADTYTF. CDR3 bases read: TGTGCCAGCAGTGTCCTAGCGGGAGAGGCAGATACC.